The next 8 T cell receptor beta chains were all read from a single sample in a study of T cell repertoires in ileal Crohn's disease. Time point meaning: neoterminal ileum biopsy at postoperative endoscopy, about 6 months after surgery. Sequencing used immunoSEQ multiplex PCR; TCRdb keeps in-frame clones, though not all of them. The sample shows tens of thousands of clones, about 89% of them seen only once. The sequenced sample was ileal tissue. The receptors come from an adult with Crohn's disease.

This chain links TRBV10-1 with TRBJ2-7; tentatively, D is TRBD2 (5 bases). Germline V lookup: CDR1 WNHNN, CDR2 SYGVQD (reference sequence). V dropped 7 bases and J dropped 0 bases, with 16 bases sitting between them. The CDR3 is made up of 15 amino acids. As DNA, the CDR3 is TGCGCCAGCAAATGGGGAGCGGTGAGCTCCTACGAGCAGTACGTC. This sequence encodes CASKWGAVSSYEQYV.

The genes are TRBV9 and TRBJ2-7; 9 bases match TRBD2. Trimming removed 1 base from V and 6 bases from J; junction bases left unmatched: 11. The CDR3 sequence is 16 residues long. Germline CDR1 and CDR2: SGDLS and YYNGEE. The CDR3 is CASSVSLAGKSGEQYF. In nucleotides, the CDR3 is TGTGCCAGCAGCGTAAGCCTAGCGGGAAAGTCGGGCGAGCAGTACTTC.

This clone was found once. The rearrangement uses TRBV6-5 and TRBJ1-1; TRBD1 matches at 9 bases. Germline V gene lookup returns CDR1 MNHEY and CDR2 SVGAGI. The CDR3 runs to 15 residues. J gave up 2 bases and V 8 bases, and 9 bases lay outside the gene matches. The CDR3 nucleotides read TGTGCCAGCCAGTGGGGGACAGGGCTAAACACTGAAGCTTTCTTT. Translating it yields CASQWGTGLNTEAFF.

The CDR3 nucleotides are TGTGCCAGCAGTTTGCGGGGATCTGAGCAGTTCTTC. It yields the protein CASSLRGSEQFF. The rearrangement links TRBV28 to TRBJ2-1; D might be TRBD2 (6 bases). Per germline, CDR1 MDHEN and CDR2 SYDVKM. V lost 3 bases to trimming and J lost 9 bases, with 9 bases between them. CDR3 length: 12 residues.

A remark on this clone: Other DNA sequences from this sample encode an identical CDR3 as well. J is TRBJ2-3 and V is TRBV11-3, with D uncertain. This CDR3 spans 13 amino acids. The germline V gene encodes CDR1 SGHNT and CDR2 YENEEA. Trimming shortened V by 6 bases and J by 6 bases, and 13 bases separated the two germline ends. CDR3 coding DNA: TGTGCCAGCAGTTTACCGCCCGGGGATACGCAGTATTTT. This gives the protein CASSLPPGDTQYF.

This rearrangement joins TRBV4-3 to TRBJ1-2, with 8 nucleotides matching TRBD1. Per the germline V gene, CDR1 is LGHNA and CDR2 is YSLEER. The CDR3 runs to 16 residues. With V trimmed by 0 bases and J by 7 bases, 10 bases remained unmatched. CDR3 residues: CASSQERDRLTGGYTF. CDR3 nucleotides: TGCGCCAGCAGCCAAGAGAGGGACAGGTTGACGGGTGGCTACACCTTC.

The J gene is TRBJ2-3, the V gene TRBV6-5; TRBD2 matches at 10 bases. The V and J ends lost 5 bases and 1 base, in that order; junction bases with no gene match: 0. CDR3 length: 14 amino acids. Germline V gene data show CDR1 as MNHEY and CDR2 as SVGAGI. In DNA form, the CDR3 reads TGTGCCAGCAGTCTAGCGGGGGGCACAGATACGCAGTATTTT. It encodes CASSLAGGTDTQYF.

V is TRBV10-3 and J is TRBJ2-7, with TRBD2 matching 10 bases. V dropped 3 bases and J dropped 3; count of bases not matched to a gene: 5. The CDR3 has 15 amino acids. CDR1 ENHRY and CDR2 SYGVKD come from the germline V gene. The CDR3 reads CAISDGASGSYEQYF. The CDR3 DNA reads as TGTGCCATCAGTGACGGGGCTAGCGGGAGCTACGAGCAGTACTTC.